Presented here are 18 T cell receptor beta chains from one specimen sequenced in a study of T cell responses to AZD1222 COVID-19 vaccine. Libraries were prepared by immunoSEQ multiplex PCR; TCRdb keeps only in-frame clonotypes and omits some of them. The sample carries 95,000 to 150,000 clones, 88% recorded once. The starting material was peripheral blood, obtained on day 0 of AZD1222 vaccination. Receptors were obtained from an adult in good health.

The V and J genes are TRBV9 and TRBJ2-7; D is tentatively TRBD1 or TRBD2 (6 bases each). The CDR3 runs 14 residues. V was shortened by 3 bases and J by 1 base, with 11 bases between the two germline ends. Per germline, CDR1 SGDLS and CDR2 YYNGEE. The CDR3 sequence: CASSATGTSYEQYF. CDR3 nucleotide sequence: TGTGCCAGCAGCGCCACAGGGACTTCCTACGAGCAGTACTTC.

The rearrangement uses TRBV7-9 and TRBJ1-2; no clear D gene. The CDR3 is 14 amino acids. The germline CDR1 and CDR2 sequences are SEHNR and FQNEAQ (reference sequence). With 1 base removed from V and 2 bases from J, the gap between germline ends came to 8 bases. CDR3 loop: CASSLDSRNYGYTF. CDR3 DNA: TGTGCCAGCAGCTTAGACTCGAGGAACTATGGCTACACCTTC.

The chain carries TRBV19 and TRBJ1-1; no definite D call. The V end lost 3 bases, the J end lost 0 bases, and 11 bases lay between the germline ends. The germline CDR1 and CDR2 sequences are LNHDA and SQIVND (reference sequence). This CDR3 region has 15 residues. The CDR3: CASSIRWGMNTEAFF. CDR3 sequence (DNA): TGTGCCAGTAGTATTCGGTGGGGAATGAACACTGAAGCTTTCTTT.

This rearrangement joins TRBV6-2 or TRBV6-3 to TRBJ1-5, with D tentatively TRBD1 (6 bases). V lost 0 bases, J lost 5 bases, and 11 bases lay in between. Germline V gene data show CDR1 as MNHEY and CDR2 as SVGEGT. The CDR3 is 15 amino acids. CDR3 nucleotide sequence: TGTGCCAGCAGTTACTCGACCGGGGGCTATCAGCCCCAGCATTTT. It specifies CASSYSTGGYQPQHF.

The genes are TRBV9 and TRBJ1-1; no clear D. Per the germline V gene, CDR1 is SGDLS and CDR2 is YYNGEE. The CDR3 runs 12 residues. V lost 4 bases and J 1 base, leaving 5 bases between the germline ends. CDR3 region: CASSPGNTEAFF. Written as DNA, the CDR3 is TGTGCCAGCAGCCCAGGGAACACTGAAGCTTTCTTT. Full variable domain (rest looked up from reference TRBV9 and TRBJ1-1): DSGVTQTPKHLITATGQRVTLRCSPRSGDLSVYWYQQSLDQGLQFLIQYYNGEERAKGNILERFSAQQFPDLHSELNLSSLELGDSALYFCASSPGNTEAFFGQGTRLTVV.

This clone was seen just once. The gene calls are TRBV28 and TRBJ2-2; 7 bases fit TRBD1. Unmatched junction bases numbered 6, after V lost 1 base and J lost 7 bases. CDR1 is MDHEN, CDR2 SYDVKM, per germline. The CDR3 runs to 15 residues. In DNA form, the CDR3 reads TGTGCCAGCAGTTTATCAGGACAGGCTGACGGGGAGCTGTTTTTT. It specifies CASSLSGQADGELFF.

This chain joins TRBV19 and TRBJ2-6; unclear D gene. CDR3 size: 13 residues. CDR1 and CDR2 (germline): LNHDA, SQIVND (reference sequence). V lost 2 bases to trimming and J lost 1 base, with 0 bases between them. Here the CDR3 reads CASSISGANVLTF. Here the CDR3 DNA reads TGTGCCAGTAGTATATCTGGGGCCAACGTCCTGACTTTC.

This chain joins TRBV6-4 and TRBJ1-5; D call uncertain. The V and J ends lost 3 bases and 7 bases respectively, with 13 bases between them. The CDR3 extends over 14 amino acids. CDR1 is MRHNA and CDR2 is SNTAGT in the germline V gene. CDR3 in amino acids: CASSEKTGGQPQHF. Written as DNA, the CDR3 is TGTGCCAGCAGTGAAAAGACCGGAGGGCAGCCCCAGCATTTT.

This clone was detected only once. This chain links TRBV2 with TRBJ1-3; D unresolved. This CDR3 has 14 amino acids. Deletions cut 9 bases from V and 0 bases from J, with 12 bases between. Germline CDR1 is SNHLY and CDR2 is FYNNEI. The CDR3 is CASSREGSGNTIYF. CDR3 DNA: TGTGCCAGTTCTAGGGAGGGCTCTGGAAACACCATATATTTT.

This clone appeared a single time. This sample includes further DNA sequences coding for the same CDR3. The rearrangement joins TRBV5-1 to TRBJ1-2, with TRBD1 matching over 9 bases. Germline CDR1 SGHRS, CDR2 YFSETQ. V was clipped by 4 bases and J by 5 bases; unmatched bases: 6. This CDR3 comprises 14 residues. CDR3 nucleotide sequence: TGCGCCAGCAGCCCGGGACAGGGTAATTATGGCTACACCTTC. Translated: CASSPGQGNYGYTF.

This sequence joins TRBV5-1 and TRBJ2-1; 9 bases are a match to TRBD2. After removal of 0 bases from V and 8 bases from J, the junction contained 6 bases not matched to a gene. The CDR3 totals 15 residues. CDR1 and CDR2 (germline): SGHRS, YFSETQ. This CDR3 reads CASSLGGGGVYEQFF. The DNA for the CDR3 is TGCGCCAGCAGCTTGGGGGGCGGGGGGGTTTATGAGCAGTTCTTC.

CDR3 region: CASSLDSGAYEQYF. Written as DNA, the CDR3 is TGTGCCAGCAGCTTGGACAGTGGCGCCTACGAGCAGTACTTC. The J gene is TRBJ2-7, the V gene TRBV5-5; unclear D gene. Trimming took 0 bases from V and 2 from J, leaving 9 bases between them. CDR3 size: 14 residues. Germline V lookup: CDR1 SGHKS, CDR2 YYEKEE (reference sequence).

The genes are TRBV5-6 and TRBJ1-1; D remains ambiguous. The CDR3 has 15 amino acids. Trimming shortened V by 5 bases and J by 1 base, and 15 bases separated the two germline ends. Germline CDR1 SGHDT, CDR2 YYEEEE. The CDR3 DNA follows: TGTGCCAGCAGTTCTTACGGCGCGGGGAACACTGAAGCTTTCTTT. Its protein product is CASSSYGAGNTEAFF. The full variable domain, with the rest looked up from reference TRBV5-6 and TRBJ1-1, is DAGVTQSPTHLIKTRGQQVTLRCSPKSGHDTVSWYQQALGQGPQFIFQYYEEEERQRGNFPDRFSGHQFPNYSSELNVNALLLGDSALYLCASSSYGAGNTEAFFGQGTRLTVV.

The chain combines TRBV28 with TRBJ1-5, with D unclear. Germline CDR1 is MDHEN and CDR2 is SYDVKM. This CDR3 spans 13 amino acids. The V and J ends lost 8 bases and 0 bases respectively, with 8 bases between them. CDR3 in DNA: TGTGCCAGCCACAGAGATAGCAATCAGCCCCAGCATTTT. Translated, it gives CASHRDSNQPQHF.

CDR3 sequence reads: CASSVEQSTDTQYF. The CDR3 DNA reads as TGTGCCAGCAGCGTAGAACAGAGCACAGATACGCAGTATTTT. The V call is TRBV9, the J call TRBJ2-3; D is uncertain. Germline lookup yields CDR1 SGDLS and CDR2 YYNGEE. V shed 0 bases and J shed 0 bases, with 5 bases lying between them. The CDR3 length is 14 residues.

The sample holds one count of this clone. This chain links TRBV5-1 with TRBJ2-3, with D unresolved. The CDR3 is 15 amino acids. V lost 0 bases and J 0 bases, leaving 8 bases between the germline ends. The germline gives CDR1 SGHRS, CDR2 YFSETQ. CDR3 bases: TGCGCCAGCAGCTTGGGAATTCGAAGCACAGATACGCAGTATTTT. It codes for CASSLGIRSTDTQYF. Drawing the rest from reference TRBV5-1 and TRBJ2-3, the complete variable domain is KAGVTQTPRYLIKTRGQQVTLSCSPISGHRSVSWYQQTPGQGLQFLFEYFSETQRNKGNFPGRFSGRQFSNSRSEMNVSTLELGDSALYLCASSLGIRSTDTQYFGPGTRLTVL.

The chain uses TRBV7-7 and TRBJ1-1, with D unclear. With 2 bases removed from V and 3 bases from J, the gap between germline ends came to 22 bases. Germline CDR1 reads SSHAT; CDR2 reads FNYEAQ (reference sequence). The CDR3 length is 18 residues. The CDR3: CASSLSLEDTSGDTEAFF. CDR3 nucleotide sequence: TGTGCCAGCAGCTTATCGTTGGAAGATACCTCCGGGGACACTGAAGCTTTCTTT.

The chain employs TRBV21-1 and TRBJ2-1; the D call in the table, TRBD2, was not verified against the DNA. TRBV21-1 is labeled a pseudogene. The CDR3 has 10 amino acids. Here the CDR3 DNA reads TGTGCCAGCGCCCGCGGGTGCGTTTTCTTC. The encoded protein is CASARGCVFF.